One and the same sample provided the 20 T cell receptor beta chains below, sequenced in a study. TCRdb independently ran MiXCR on the 5' RACE reads; one entry per CDR3 protein. There are roughly 54,000 distinct CDR3 sequences in the sample; 15% to 20% occur only once, and 2% to 2.5% lies in the top ten. Sequencing was performed on naive CD4+ T cells sorted from blood. Specified subset: naive CD4+ T cells, CD4+CD45RA+CD25-. The receptors here all came from a female donor with breast cancer.

The J gene is TRBJ2-3, the V gene TRBV5-6; D gene uncertain. V lost 4 bases, J lost 6 bases, and 18 bases lay in between. Germline V lookup: CDR1 SGHDT, CDR2 YYEEEE. The CDR3 is made up of 15 amino acids. The DNA of the CDR3 is TGTGCCAGCAGCCGTCCGACGGCAGGATCGGATACGCAGTATTTT. As protein: CASSRPTAGSDTQYF.

This clonotype was recorded at least ten times. The genes are TRBV6-5 and TRBJ1-1; D remains ambiguous. The V end was cut by 6 bases, the J end by 0 bases, with 11 bases between. Germline V lookup: CDR1 MNHEY, CDR2 SVGAGI. CDR3 length: 14 amino acids. The CDR3 bases are TGTGCCAGCAGACCCGGTACAGTGAACACTGAAGCTTTCTTT. Protein product: CASRPGTVNTEAFF.

This clonotype was seen once. It may be a read error: a sequence one base away is much more abundant. The rearrangement uses TRBV9 and TRBJ2-5; TRBD2 matches at 9 bases. V shed 3 bases, J shed 4 bases, and the junction held 7 bases outside the gene matches. The CDR3 length is 15 residues. The V gene's germline CDR1 is SGDLS and CDR2 YYNGEE. CDR3 nucleotides: TGTGCCAGCAGCGGATCTAGCGGGGAACGAGAGACCCAGTACTTC. It translates to CASSGSSGERETQYF.

This chain connects TRBV12-3 or TRBV12-4 to TRBJ2-1, with D perhaps matching TRBD2 (5 bases). V was clipped by 1 base and J by 12 bases, with 10 bases between them. The CDR3 is 12 amino acids. The CDR3 nucleotides read TGTGCCAGCAGTTTAGTACTAGAGGTGCAGTTCTTC. This encodes CASSLVLEVQFF.

This clonotype was seen more than once but under ten times. The genes are TRBV12-3 or TRBV12-4 and TRBJ2-7; D possibly corresponds to TRBD2 (6 bases). V lost 4 bases and J 6 bases, leaving 13 bases between the germline ends. This CDR3 is built from 13 residues. This chain's CDR3 is CASSYGGRGEQYF. CDR3 nucleotide sequence: TGTGCCAGCAGTTACGGGGGTCGGGGCGAGCAGTACTTC.

This clonotype was seen more than once but under ten times. This chain uses TRBV5-1 with TRBJ2-4; a possible D gene is TRBD2 (6 bases). The V and J ends lost 0 bases and 5 bases respectively, with 12 bases between them. Per the germline V gene, CDR1 is SGHRS and CDR2 is YFSETQ. This CDR3 has 15 residues. CDR3 protein: CASSLAGTGQNIQYF. CDR3 sequence (DNA): TGCGCCAGCAGCTTGGCGGGGACTGGGCAAAACATTCAGTACTTC.

This clonotype was detected only a few times. The V and J genes are TRBV12-3 or TRBV12-4 and TRBJ2-3, with 7 bases matching TRBD1. This CDR3 contains 18 residues. V lost 3 bases and J lost 0; bases outside the gene matches: 12. The chain's CDR3 is CASSLSLLGDRSTDTQYF. CDR3 DNA sequence: TGTGCCAGCAGTTTGTCGCTTTTAGGGGACAGAAGCACAGATACGCAGTATTTT.

Regarding this clonotype: One end of the junction is discordant with germline, which a read error may explain. The CDR3 nucleotides read TGCGCCAGCAGCCTGGACGTATCTGGGGCCAACGTCCTGACTTTT. Protein product: CASSLDVSGANVLTF. The chain has TRBV5-1 and TRBJ2-6, with D tentatively TRBD1 (5 bases). CDR1 and CDR2 (germline): SGHRS, YFSETQ. This CDR3 spans 15 amino acids.

The chain combines TRBV3-1 with TRBJ2-5; D may be TRBD2 (6 bases). The CDR3 totals 13 residues. CDR1 and CDR2 from the germline V gene are LGHDT and YNNKEL (reference sequence). Trimming stripped 5 bases from V and 5 bases from J, with 12 bases between. For the CDR3, the DNA is TGTGCCAGCAGCGAGACTAGAGAGGAGACCCAGTACTTC. Its translation is CASSETREETQYF.

The gene calls are TRBV21-1 and TRBJ2-7; TRBD2 was called by the table and not checked on the DNA. TRBV21-1 is listed as a pseudogene. The CDR3 runs to 16 residues. The CDR3 spells CASSDLSGTSNYEQYF. The CDR3 DNA reads as TGTGCCAGCAGCGATCTCTCCGGGACTTCTAACTACGAGCAGTACTTC.

A note on this clonotype: The final CDR3 position lacks the conserved phenylalanine or tryptophan, pointing to a likely read error. As DNA, the CDR3 is TGTGCCAGCAGCTTAATCGCGGGAGTCTCCTACAATGAGCAGTTCTCC. Its protein product is CASSLIAGVSYNEQFS. The chain carries TRBV7-3 and TRBJ2-1, with 7 bases that match TRBD2. Losses at the gene ends were 1 base for V and 0 bases for J; bases not matched to a gene: 3. Germline V gives CDR1 SGHTA, CDR2 FQGTGA. This CDR3 region has 16 residues.

The sample holds a few counts of this clonotype. The rearrangement uses TRBV18 and TRBJ1-1, with D possibly being TRBD1 (6 bases). The CDR3 is made up of 13 amino acids. Trimming removed 4 bases at V and 6 bases at J, with 12 bases between. Germline V gene sequence: CDR1 KGHSH, CDR2 LQKENI. This CDR3 is CASSRDNGPEAFF. CDR3 bases: TGTGCCAGCTCACGGGACAACGGGCCTGAAGCTTTCTTT.

As concerns this clonotype: A read error may be the cause here, since a much bigger clone is one base away. The V call is TRBV6-5, the J call TRBJ1-2; a possible D gene is TRBD1 (5 bases). The CDR3 has 13 residues. Germline lookup yields CDR1 MNHEY and CDR2 SVGAGI. Trimming removed 6 bases at V and 8 bases at J, with 16 bases between. The chain's CDR3 is CASSPPGGEGYTF. CDR3 nucleotide sequence: TGTGCCAGCAGCCCCCCGGGGGGGGAGGGCTACACCTTC.

This clonotype has a handful of counts. The chain employs TRBV11-2 and TRBJ2-7, with D perhaps matching TRBD1 or TRBD2 (5 bases each). Between the trimmed V and J ends, which lost 4 bases and 0 bases, there was a span of 10 bases. There are 14 residues in the CDR3. Germline assignment: CDR1 SGHAT and CDR2 FQNNGV. The CDR3 reads CASSSRDGSYEQYF. The DNA of the CDR3 is TGTGCCAGCAGCTCGAGGGACGGCTCCTACGAGCAGTACTTC.

This chain joins TRBV28 and TRBJ1-5; TRBD1 aligns across 7 bases. CDR3 length: 16 residues. The V and J ends lost 2 bases and 4 bases, in that order; junction bases with no gene match: 8. The germline CDR1 and CDR2 sequences are MDHEN and SYDVKM. CDR3 in amino acids: CASSLIAGTANQPQHF. CDR3 DNA sequence: TGTGCCAGCAGTTTAATCGCCGGGACAGCTAATCAGCCCCAGCATTTT.

This clonotype was seen at least ten times. CDR3 amino acids: CSATDSSYGYTF. As DNA, the CDR3 is TGCAGTGCTACTGACAGCTCCTATGGCTACACCTTC. V usage is TRBV20-1 and J usage is TRBJ1-2, with a tentative D call TRBD1 (5 bases). V lost 4 bases and J lost 4, with 10 bases in between. The germline V gene encodes CDR1 DFQATT and CDR2 SNEGSKA (reference sequence). The CDR3 contains 12 residues.

This clonotype was recorded at least ten times. The V gene is TRBV7-6, the J gene TRBJ2-6; a possible D gene is TRBD2 (6 bases). V was shortened by 5 bases and J by 4 bases, with 15 bases between the two germline ends. The CDR3 is made up of 16 amino acids. Germline lookup yields CDR1 SGHVS and CDR2 FNYEAQ. CDR3 sequence reads: CASSNRRGAGANVLTF. The CDR3 bases are TGTGCCAGCAGCAACCGTCGCGGGGCGGGGGCCAACGTCCTGACTTTC.

This clonotype was seen only a few times. J is TRBJ1-2 and V is TRBV12-3 or TRBV12-4; D is possibly TRBD1 (6 bases). The germline V and J ends were trimmed by 5 bases and 8 bases, with 21 bases remaining between them. The CDR3 sequence is 15 residues long. The CDR3, as DNA: TGTGCCAGCAGTACCCCTAGGACAGACTTACTGGGCTACACCTTC. Residues: CASSTPRTDLLGYTF.

The sample holds many counts of this clonotype. The V call is TRBV5-1, the J call TRBJ2-3, with TRBD2 matching over 7 bases. The CDR3 sequence is 15 residues long. After removal of 6 bases from V and 2 bases from J, the junction contained 9 bases not matched to a gene. Per germline, CDR1 SGHRS and CDR2 YFSETQ. The CDR3: CASMLGLAATDTQYF. In DNA form, the CDR3 reads TGCGCCAGCATGCTTGGGCTAGCGGCCACAGATACGCAGTATTTT.

This clonotype was counted a few times. This chain joins TRBV20-1 and TRBJ2-7; 8 nucleotides match TRBD2. The trim removed 0 bases at V and 0 bases at J, leaving 13 bases unmatched. CDR1 and CDR2 from the germline V gene are DFQATT and SNEGSKA (reference sequence). This CDR3 is 18 amino acids long. In DNA form, the CDR3 reads TGCAGTGCTAGAGATCGAACGGGGGGGCCCTCGAGCTCCTACGAGCAGTACTTC. It specifies CSARDRTGGPSSSYEQYF.